A single sample is the source of the 16 T cell receptor beta chains below, sequenced in a study of blood T cell repertoires in COVID-19. Assay: immunoSEQ multiplex PCR; the TCRdb copy retains only in-frame clones and omits some. This table has 350,000 to 400,000 clones, roughly 91% appearing once. Material: PBMCs or T cells enriched from blood (not recorded which). The receptors derive from a woman in her twenties or thirties who had recovered from COVID-19.

The chain is built from TRBV30 and TRBJ1-6; TRBD1 agrees at 11 bases. The CDR3 spans 15 residues. The germline V gene has CDR1 GTSNPN and CDR2 SVGIG (reference sequence). Trimming cost V 1 base and J 10 bases; bases outside gene matches: 6. Here the CDR3 reads CAWSGVGQGVSPLHF. The CDR3 DNA reads TGTGCCTGGAGTGGGGTGGGACAGGGGGTATCACCCCTCCACTTT.

The chain has TRBV29-1 and TRBJ1-1; D is possibly TRBD1 (6 bases). V lost 5 bases and J 7 bases, leaving 14 bases between the germline ends. The length of the CDR3 is 12 residues. The germline V gene encodes CDR1 SQVTM and CDR2 ANQGSEA. CDR3 loop: CSVTTGFGEAFF. The CDR3 DNA reads as TGCAGCGTTACTACAGGGTTCGGTGAAGCTTTCTTT.

The CDR3 is CAWSDGLTDNEKLFF. Here the CDR3 DNA reads TGTGCCTGGAGTGATGGACTGACTGATAATGAAAAACTGTTTTTT. This chain links TRBV30 with TRBJ1-4; D not resolved. Germline V gene sequence: CDR1 GTSNPN, CDR2 SVGIG (reference sequence). V shed 1 base and J shed 4 bases, with 13 bases lying between them. The CDR3 length is 15 residues.

V usage is TRBV5-6 and J usage is TRBJ2-1; TRBD2 might be the D (6 bases). The CDR3 loop spans 13 amino acids. Trimming took 2 bases from V and 7 from J, leaving 10 bases between them. Germline V CDR1 and CDR2: SGHDT, YYEEEE. The CDR3 region is CASSFGGGNEQFF. The CDR3 DNA reads as TGTGCCAGCAGCTTTGGCGGAGGGAATGAGCAGTTCTTC.

V and J are TRBV23-1 and TRBJ2-7; D is perhaps TRBD1 (5 bases). TRBV23-1 is sorted into the ORF group, with uncertain function. V was trimmed by 11 bases and J by 3 bases, leaving 14 bases between them. The CDR3 totals 12 residues. The CDR3 coding sequence is TGCGCCCCCAGGGTAGGCTACTACGAGCAGTACTTC. Protein product: CAPRVGYYEQYF.

The J gene is TRBJ2-2, the V gene TRBV14, with TRBD2 identical over 7 bases. Germline V gene lookup returns CDR1 SGHDN and CDR2 FVKESK. The CDR3 covers 16 residues. With 1 base clipped from V and 4 bases from J, the junction kept 6 bases outside the gene matches. The CDR3 region has the DNA TGTGCCAGCAGCCAAGTTGCGGGAGCGGTCACCGGGGAGCTGTTTTTT. It specifies CASSQVAGAVTGELFF.

Only one count was recorded for this clone. DNA for the CDR3: TGTGCCAGCAGAAAGGGCCGGACTAGCGGGAGGCCCAATCTCACCGGGGAGCTGTTTTTT. As protein: CASRKGRTSGRPNLTGELFF. The V gene is TRBV2, the J gene TRBJ2-2; TRBD2 aligns across 14 bases. Trimming at V came to 6 bases and at J to 4 bases, leaving 16 bases not matched to a gene. Germline V gene sequence: CDR1 SNHLY, CDR2 FYNNEI. This CDR3 has 20 amino acids.

This clone was counted once. The chain couples TRBV5-1 to TRBJ1-3; a possible D gene is TRBD1 (5 bases). Trimming removed 3 bases from V and 4 bases from J, with 14 bases in between. Germline CDR1 is SGHRS and CDR2 is YFSETQ. The CDR3 length is 15 residues. The CDR3 loop reads CASSWTGGDGNTIYF. The CDR3 coding sequence is TGCGCCAGCAGCTGGACGGGAGGGGACGGAAACACCATATATTTT.

The rearrangement uses TRBV5-1 and TRBJ2-7; D ambiguous. The CDR3 covers 14 residues. Looked up from germline, CDR1 is SGHRS and CDR2 is YFSETQ. V lost 6 bases and J lost 3, with 16 bases in between. The CDR3 loop reads CASTEALSGYEQYF. DNA for the CDR3: TGCGCCAGCACAGAGGCCTTATCGGGCTACGAGCAGTACTTC.

The V gene is TRBV9, the J gene TRBJ2-1; 8 bases map to TRBD2. Germline V gives CDR1 SGDLS, CDR2 YYNGEE. Trimming took 0 bases from V and 7 from J; bases not matched to a gene: 3. The CDR3 covers 14 residues. Here the CDR3 DNA reads TGTGCCAGCAGCGTAGCTACTAGCGGAAATGAGCAGTTCTTC. Amino acid sequence: CASSVATSGNEQFF.

This chain connects TRBV5-6 to TRBJ1-2, with a weak D call TRBD1 (5 bases). Germline lookup yields CDR1 SGHDT and CDR2 YYEEEE. This CDR3 is 17 amino acids long. V lost 1 base and J 2 bases, leaving 18 bases between the germline ends. The CDR3 region is CASSLIGGRGDNYGYTF. CDR3 coding DNA: TGTGCCAGCAGCTTGATCGGGGGACGGGGTGACAACTATGGCTACACCTTC.

The chain combines TRBV4-1 with TRBJ1-2; the match to TRBD1 covers 8 bases. V was clipped by 2 bases and J by 4 bases; unmatched bases: 12. This CDR3 spans 17 amino acids. Germline CDR1 is MGHRA and CDR2 is YSYEKL. CDR3 sequence: CASSQQETKTGGYGYTF. In nucleotides, the CDR3 is TGCGCCAGCAGCCAACAAGAGACGAAAACAGGGGGCTATGGCTACACCTTC.

V usage is TRBV28 and J usage is TRBJ2-7; 10 bases match TRBD1. The V and J ends lost 4 bases and 0 bases, in that order; junction bases with no gene match: 6. Germline V gene sequence: CDR1 MDHEN, CDR2 SYDVKM. CDR3 size: 16 residues. In DNA, the CDR3 is TGTGCCAGCAGTTCAGCCGGGACAGGGGACTCCTACGAGCAGTACTTC. Translation gives CASSSAGTGDSYEQYF.

The V and J genes are TRBV6-5 and TRBJ1-3, with D uncertain. This CDR3 contains 13 residues. The V end lost 5 bases, the J end lost 5 bases, and 10 bases lay between the germline ends. In germline, CDR1 is MNHEY, CDR2 SVGAGI. The CDR3 here is CASSTQLRNTIYF. The DNA for the CDR3 is TGTGCCAGCAGTACACAGCTGAGAAACACCATATATTTT.

The rearrangement links TRBV11-2 to TRBJ2-7; no firm D call. Germline V gene lookup returns CDR1 SGHAT and CDR2 FQNNGV. CDR3 length: 11 residues. V shed 4 bases and J shed 3 bases, with 4 bases lying between them. CDR3 DNA sequence: TGTGCCAGCAGCTCCCACTACGAGCAGTACTTC. It translates to CASSSHYEQYF.

This clone was seen once. CDR3 coding DNA: TGTGCCAGCAGTCGCAGGACAGGGGGTTCCTTTAATACTATATATAATTCACCCCTCCACTTT. This translates into CASSRRTGGSFNTIYNSPLHF. This rearrangement joins TRBV27 to TRBJ1-6; TRBD1 matches at 10 bases. CDR3 length equals 21 residues. V gave up 5 bases and J gave up 4 bases; unmatched junction bases: 20. CDR1 and CDR2 from the germline V gene are MNHEY and SMNVEV (reference sequence).